This TCR beta chain appears in the sequencing data of a study of OX40 agonist ivuxolimab in advanced cancers. Overall study context: Partial responses, seen in three patients, involved one hepatocellular carcinoma and two cutaneous melanomas.

Blood got drawn at baseline, again on cycle 4 day 1, and then on cycle 7 day 1. V was clipped by 4 bases and J by 9 bases; unmatched bases: 11. Germline V gene lookup returns CDR1 SGHKS and CDR2 YYEKEE (reference sequence). This CDR3 has 15 residues. Measured with immunoSEQ multiplex PCR; TCRdb has only the in-frame clones, and not every one. This repertoire shows tens of thousands of clones, roughly four fifths found once; its top ten account for roughly 4.9%. Specimen: CD4+ or CD8+ T cells sorted from blood, collected in a trial of the OX40 agonist ivuxolimab. The V gene is TRBV5-5, the J gene TRBJ2-1; 9 positions agree with TRBD1. The clonotype comes from an adult with an advanced solid tumor such as melanoma, head and neck, liver or kidney cancer. The DNA of the CDR3 is TGTGCCAGCAGCGTACCGGGACAGGGTGTATCTGAGCAGTTCTTC. This encodes CASSVPGQGVSEQFF.